These 23 T cell receptor beta chains were sequenced from one sample in a study of T cell responses to AZD1222 COVID-19 vaccine. This table comes from immunoSEQ multiplex PCR, and its TCRdb copy is limited to in-frame clones, with some not included. The sample holds 150,000 to 200,000 clones, approximately 87% seen once. This sample comprised peripheral blood, obtained on day 0 of MenACWY control vaccination. The receptor set was obtained from an adult in good health.

CDR3 region: CASSVRQGGRNQPQHF. The DNA of the CDR3 is TGTGCCAGCAGCGTGAGACAGGGCGGTAGGAATCAGCCCCAGCATTTT. The chain recombines TRBV28 with TRBJ1-5; 7 bases agree with TRBD1. V was pared by 6 bases and J by 4 bases, with 12 bases of the junction left unmatched. The CDR3 covers 16 residues. In germline, CDR1 is MDHEN, CDR2 SYDVKM.

The gene calls are TRBV7-2 and TRBJ1-1; no reliable D call. Deletions cut 3 bases from V and 2 bases from J, with 7 bases between. The V gene's germline CDR1 is SGHTA and CDR2 FQGNSA. The CDR3 has 13 amino acids. The CDR3 protein is CASSLGYNTEAFF. In nucleotides, the CDR3 is TGTGCCAGCAGCTTGGGTTATAACACTGAAGCTTTCTTT.

CDR3 in amino acids: CASSQGTSGGASSSTDTQYF. The DNA of the CDR3 is TGTGCCAGCAGCCAAGGAACTAGCGGAGGGGCCTCTTCTAGCACAGATACGCAGTATTTT. The chain links TRBV4-2 to TRBJ2-3, with 8 bases fitting TRBD2. V was pared by 1 base and J by 0 bases, with 15 bases of the junction left unmatched. This CDR3 is 20 amino acids long. The germline V gene has CDR1 LGHNA and CDR2 YNFKEQ.

This CDR3 reads CASSHPWGRYEQYF. The CDR3 nucleotides read TGTGCCAGCAGCCACCCCTGGGGGCGCTACGAGCAGTACTTC. J is TRBJ2-7 and V is TRBV28; possibly TRBD1 for D (6 bases). The CDR3 has 14 residues. Germline V lookup: CDR1 MDHEN, CDR2 SYDVKM. V was shortened by 6 bases and J by 3 bases, with 15 bases between the two germline ends.

V is TRBV5-1 and J is TRBJ1-1; 8 bases map to TRBD1. Per the germline V gene, CDR1 is SGHRS and CDR2 is YFSETQ. J lost 1 base, V lost 3 bases, and 2 bases had no gene match. This CDR3 comprises 14 residues. DNA of the CDR3: TGCGCCAGCAGCTGGACAGGGACGAACACTGAAGCTTTCTTT. This gives the protein CASSWTGTNTEAFF. Complete variable domain (other parts from reference TRBV5-1 and TRBJ1-1): KAGVTQTPRYLIKTRGQQVTLSCSPISGHRSVSWYQQTPGQGLQFLFEYFSETQRNKGNFPGRFSGRQFSNSRSEMNVSTLELGDSALYLCASSWTGTNTEAFFGQGTRLTVV.

The genes are TRBV9 and TRBJ2-3; D possibly corresponds to TRBD2 (6 bases). The CDR3 is 14 amino acids. The germline CDR1 and CDR2 sequences are SGDLS and YYNGEE. V was shortened by 0 bases and J by 7 bases, with 12 bases between the two germline ends. The CDR3 coding sequence is TGTGCCAGCAGCGTAGATACGGGAGAAAATACGCAGTATTTT. Encoded protein: CASSVDTGENTQYF.

J is TRBJ1-5 and V is TRBV6-5, with D uncertain. This CDR3 is 14 amino acids long. V shed 8 bases and J shed 0 bases, with 11 bases lying between them. Germline CDR1 is MNHEY and CDR2 is SVGAGI. The CDR3 protein is CASGRGLSNQPQHF. For the CDR3, the DNA is TGTGCCAGCGGGCGAGGCCTTAGCAATCAGCCCCAGCATTTT.

The V gene is TRBV7-9, the J gene TRBJ2-7; no reliable D call. With 5 bases removed from V and 5 bases from J, the gap between germline ends came to 13 bases. Germline lookup yields CDR1 SEHNR and CDR2 FQNEAQ (reference sequence). The CDR3 is 13 amino acids. The CDR3 is CASSQGISHEQYF. DNA for the CDR3: TGTGCCAGCAGCCAAGGGATCTCTCACGAGCAGTACTTC.

V usage is TRBV5-1 and J usage is TRBJ2-7; 7 bases align to TRBD1. V lost 5 bases to trimming and J lost 2 bases; unmatched junction nucleotides: 10. From germline, CDR1 is SGHRS and CDR2 YFSETQ. This CDR3 region has 15 residues. DNA of the CDR3: TGCGCCAGCAGATTTACGACAGGGTCTACCTACGAGCAGTACTTC. Protein: CASRFTTGSTYEQYF. Complete variable domain (other parts from reference TRBV5-1 and TRBJ2-7): KAGVTQTPRYLIKTRGQQVTLSCSPISGHRSVSWYQQTPGQGLQFLFEYFSETQRNKGNFPGRFSGRQFSNSRSEMNVSTLELGDSALYLCASRFTTGSTYEQYFGPGTRLTVT.

The rearrangement links TRBV5-6 to TRBJ2-7; D gene unclear. The length of the CDR3 is 11 residues. Trimming cost V 4 bases and J 3 bases, with 5 bases left between them. The germline CDR1 and CDR2 sequences are SGHDT and YYEEEE. The CDR3 nucleotides are TGTGCCAGCAGCCGAATCTACGAGCAGTACTTC. Amino acid sequence: CASSRIYEQYF. Combining the CDR3 with reference TRBV5-6 and TRBJ2-7 gives the whole variable domain DAGVTQSPTHLIKTRGQQVTLRCSPKSGHDTVSWYQQALGQGPQFIFQYYEEEERQRGNFPDRFSGHQFPNYSSELNVNALLLGDSALYLCASSRIYEQYFGPGTRLTVT.

V usage is TRBV10-3 and J usage is TRBJ2-2, with 9 bases aligning to TRBD1. The CDR3 runs 15 residues. Germline values: CDR1 ENHRY, CDR2 SYGVKD. V dropped 5 bases and J dropped 7; count of bases not matched to a gene: 8. The CDR3 nucleotides are TGTGCCATCAGTCCAAATACAGGGGGCGGCGGGGAGCTGTTTTTT. Protein sequence: CAISPNTGGGGELFF.

V is TRBV4-1 and J is TRBJ2-3; D call uncertain. Germline-derived CDR1 and CDR2 are MGHRA and YSYEKL. Trimming stripped 0 bases from V and 1 base from J, with 5 bases between. CDR3 length: 14 amino acids. For the CDR3, the DNA is TGCGCCAGCAGCCAAGATCTCGGCACAGATACGCAGTATTTT. This encodes CASSQDLGTDTQYF.

The gene calls are TRBV6-5 and TRBJ2-7; possible D gene TRBD1, 6 bases. V was shortened by 0 bases and J by 3 bases, with 12 bases between the two germline ends. The length of the CDR3 is 15 residues. The germline CDR1 and CDR2 sequences are MNHEY and SVGAGI. CDR3 DNA: TGTGCCAGCAGTTACTCGTATGTCAGGGGCTACGAGCAGTACTTC. It codes for CASSYSYVRGYEQYF.

The chain employs TRBV30 and TRBJ2-7, with no clear D. Trimming cost V 0 bases and J 3 bases, with 9 bases left between them. Germline CDR1 and CDR2: GTSNPN and SVGIG (reference sequence). There are 13 residues in the CDR3. CDR3 in amino acids: CAWSVNTGYEQYF. In DNA form, the CDR3 reads TGTGCCTGGAGTGTAAATACCGGCTACGAGCAGTACTTC.

The chain has TRBV5-6 and TRBJ1-5, with TRBD1 matching over 11 bases. V was pared by 2 bases and J by 4 bases, with 5 bases of the junction left unmatched. The V gene's germline CDR1 is SGHDT and CDR2 YYEEEE. This CDR3 contains 16 residues. CDR3 protein: CASSFGTGGRNQPQHF. In DNA form, the CDR3 reads TGTGCCAGCAGCTTCGGGACAGGGGGAAGGAATCAGCCCCAGCATTTT.

The chain employs TRBV19 and TRBJ1-2, with TRBD1 identical over 7 bases. The CDR3 length is 14 residues. J gave up 4 bases and V 8 bases, and 10 bases lay outside the gene matches. The germline V gene has CDR1 LNHDA and CDR2 SQIVND (reference sequence). This chain's CDR3 is CASPRGGASYGYTF. The CDR3 DNA reads as TGTGCCAGTCCGAGAGGGGGCGCATCCTATGGCTACACCTTC.

This chain connects TRBV5-4 to TRBJ2-3, with 9 bases aligning to TRBD2. CDR1 and CDR2 from the germline V gene are SGHNT and YYREEE (reference sequence). CDR3 length: 16 residues. V lost 0 bases, J lost 2 bases, and 4 bases stayed unmatched. This CDR3 reads CASSLGLAGTTDTQYF. In DNA form, the CDR3 reads TGTGCCAGCAGCTTGGGGCTAGCGGGGACCACAGATACGCAGTATTTT.

The chain employs TRBV2 and TRBJ1-3; D remains unclear. This CDR3 contains 16 residues. From germline, CDR1 is SNHLY and CDR2 FYNNEI. V was trimmed by 4 bases and J by 0 bases, leaving 13 bases between them. The DNA for the CDR3 is TGTGCCAGCAGTGTTGGTGAGGCCTACTCTGGAAACACCATATATTTT. This sequence encodes CASSVGEAYSGNTIYF.

This clone has just one count. The V and J genes are TRBV16 and TRBJ1-6, with TRBD1 matching 7 bases. Trimming removed 7 bases from V and 7 bases from J; junction bases left unmatched: 19. CDR3 length: 18 residues. Germline loops: CDR1 KGHSY, CDR2 FQNENV. CDR3 bases: TGTGCCAGCACCCCACTGCCCGGGACAGCTCTATCGAATTCACCCCTCCACTTT. Translation gives CASTPLPGTALSNSPLHF.

J is TRBJ1-6 and V is TRBV5-4; possible D gene TRBD1, 5 bases. The V gene lost 0 bases and the J gene lost 7 bases, with 8 bases spanning the gap. From germline, CDR1 is SGHNT and CDR2 YYREEE (reference sequence). The CDR3 runs to 14 residues. The chain's CDR3 is CASSLGGSNSPLHF. Written as DNA, the CDR3 is TGTGCCAGCAGCTTGGGGGGGTCGAATTCACCCCTCCACTTT.

This chain uses TRBV24-1 with TRBJ2-1, with 7 bases lining up with TRBD1. Germline trimming cut 4 bases from V and 9 bases from J; bases unmatched to any gene: 11. The CDR3 totals 15 residues. CDR1 and CDR2 (germline): KGHDR, SFDVKD. CDR3 sequence reads: CATSERRNRGGEQFF. CDR3 DNA: TGTGCCACCAGTGAGCGGCGAAACAGGGGCGGTGAGCAGTTCTTC.

In nucleotides, the CDR3 is TGTGCCAGCAGCGTAAGCTACAATGAGCAGTTCTTC. Translated, it gives CASSVSYNEQFF. The chain recombines TRBV9 with TRBJ2-1; D uncertain. The CDR3 sequence is 12 residues long. The germline V and J ends were trimmed by 1 base and 3 bases, with 2 bases remaining between them. The germline gives CDR1 SGDLS, CDR2 YYNGEE.

This chain uses TRBV19 with TRBJ1-1; a possible D gene is TRBD1 (6 bases). Germline V lookup: CDR1 LNHDA, CDR2 SQIVND (reference sequence). The CDR3 sequence is 13 residues long. The ends were cut back, 2 bases at V and 5 bases at J, with 9 bases in the middle. The CDR3 DNA sequence: TGTGCCAGTAGTATATGGCAGGGGACTGAAGCTTTCTTT. Translation: CASSIWQGTEAFF.